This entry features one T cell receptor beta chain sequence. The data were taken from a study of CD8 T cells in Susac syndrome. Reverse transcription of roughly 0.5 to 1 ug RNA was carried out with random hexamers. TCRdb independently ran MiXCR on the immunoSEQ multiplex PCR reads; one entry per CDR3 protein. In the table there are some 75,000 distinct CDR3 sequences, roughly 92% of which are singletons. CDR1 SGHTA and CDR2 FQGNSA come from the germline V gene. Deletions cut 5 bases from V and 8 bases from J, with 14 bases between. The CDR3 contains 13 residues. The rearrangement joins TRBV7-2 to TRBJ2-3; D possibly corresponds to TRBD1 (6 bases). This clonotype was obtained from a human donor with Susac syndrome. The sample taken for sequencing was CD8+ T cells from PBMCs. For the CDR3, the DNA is TGTGCCAGCAGCCCAGTGGAAGGGGGTACGCAGTATTTT. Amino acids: CASSPVEGGTQYF.